What follows describes a single TCR beta chain. What it binds is not known. The CDR3 totals 15 residues. Germline V gene data show CDR1 as SGHRS and CDR2 as YFSETQ. Trimming took 0 bases from V and 4 from J, leaving 11 bases between them. The repertoire was sequenced with immunoSEQ multiplex PCR; TCRdb's copy has only in-frame clones and lacks some. The profile covers under 75,000 clones, with around 90% appearing a single time and about 4% taken by the ten largest. The sample originates from a study of graft-versus-host responses after intestinal transplantation. Study-wide context: Anti-thymocyte globulin induction preceded two to four years of tacrolimus and steroid maintenance in all recipients.

The V and J genes are TRBV5-1 and TRBJ2-1, with D possibly being TRBD2 (6 bases). The clonotype originates from a human donor who was the organ donor for an intestinal transplant. The sequencing here drew on unstimulated CD8+ T cells sorted from spleen or lymph node cells, taken before transplant. DNA for the CDR3: TGCGCCAGCAGCTTGGCGTGGGGGGATTACAATGAGCAGTTCTTC. Encoded protein: CASSLAWGDYNEQFF.